Listed below are T cell receptor beta chains from one sample, sequenced in a study of chemoradiotherapy in HPV16-positive cancers. Generated by immunoSEQ multiplex PCR, the TCRdb table keeps only in-frame clones and is missing some. The repertoire consists of roughly 28,000 clones, with 90% to 95% occurring once and the leading ten covering less than 25%. The sample was blood, taken from a patient who underwent chemoradiotherapy. Every receptor here comes from a human donor with HPV-associated anogenital cancer. Each CDR3 is given with its conserved first and last residue. D genes are given only for firm matches. Some rows have no size entry. The others give once, few or many, or a class for an expanded clone.

>.|.|TRBV13|TRBJ2-5
TGTGCCAGCAGCTTAGGAGGTCAAGAGACCCAGTACTTC
CASSLGGQETQYF
>TRBD1|.|TRBV9|TRBJ2-7
TGTGCCAGCAGCGCACCGACAGGGCCCTACGAGCAGTACTTC
CASSAPTGPYEQYF
>TRBD1|.|TRBV18|TRBJ1-1
TGTGCCAGCTCACAAATGATCGGGACAGAGAACACTGAAGCTTTCTTT
CASSQMIGTENTEAFF
>.|.|TRBV6-5|TRBJ1-5
TGTGCCAGCAGAAAACAGGGTCATAGCAATCAGCCCCAGCATTTT
CASRKQGHSNQPQHF
>TRBD2|.|TRBV5-1|TRBJ2-5
TGCGCCAGCAGCTTCCTAGCGGGAGCACCCGAGACCCAGTACTTC
CASSFLAGAPETQYF
>.|once|TRBV13|TRBJ2-6
TGTGCCAGCAGCTTTTGGGCCTTTTCCTCTGGGGCCAACGTCCTGACTTTC
CASSFWAFSSGANVLTF
>.|.|TRBV7-2|TRBJ1-6
TGTGCCAGCAGCTTAGGGGTAGGGAGCTCCTATAATTCACCCCTCCACTTT
CASSLGVGSSYNSPLHF
>.|.|TRBV19|TRBJ1-2
TGTGCCAGTAGTATTGGGGTCAGGGCGGATGATGGAGGCGGCTACACCTTC
CASSIGVRADDGGGYTF
>TRBD1|.|TRBV29-1|TRBJ2-7
TGCAGCGTTGAAGATGGGGACAGACCCTACGAGCAGTACTTC
CSVEDGDRPYEQYF
>.|.|TRBV5-1|TRBJ1-3
TGCGCCAGCAGCTTCGACGGGACCTCTGGAAACACCATATATTTT
CASSFDGTSGNTIYF
>TRBD1|.|TRBV11-1|TRBJ2-5
TGTGCCAGCAGCCCCTCCGGGACAGGGGGCGAGGAGACCCAGTACTTC
CASSPSGTGGEETQYF